This note documents a single T cell receptor (beta chain) sequence. What antigen it recognizes has not been identified. Per-base qualities were not stored, and no clone one base away is much larger. This entry belongs to a study of early T cells in non-severe SARS-CoV-2 infection (dated by TCRdb to about 2021). With respect to the entire study: Because TCR sequencing relied on bulk RNA taken from unsorted whole blood, pairing of alpha and beta chains was not possible. What the research found in general, with its limitations: VDJdb matching was skewed toward anti-spike CD8 responses and likely underestimated virus-specific expansions by missing private and CD4 specificities.

This was a case-control study nested in a cohort of healthcare workers in London, UK, who had nasopharyngeal swab PCR tests and blood samples taken every week. Healthcare workers were recruited during the week of the UK lockdown, between 23 and 31 March 2020, and followed weekly for up to 16 weeks. Libraries were made using 5' RACE. TCRdb names NextSeq 500 as the instrument used. Unique molecular identifiers were attached to individual cDNA molecules in the TCR library protocol so that sequencing error and PCR bias could be corrected. Sequencing covered both TCR alpha and beta chains, and within each sample the abundances of alpha and beta sequences were tightly co-correlated. Per the original workflow: Decombinator V4 was used to annotate TCR sequences for V gene, J gene and CDR3. Expanded TCRs were defined as changing significantly between any two time points under a Poisson model with p below 0.0001. TCR abundances were normalised to the total number of TCRs sequenced per sample and were expressed as counts per million. VDJdb, accessed 1 November 2021, was searched for CMV, EBV and SARS-CoV-2 annotated TCRs, excluding TCRs annotated for multiple antigens. TCRdb took the public reads, trimmed them with fastp at Q25, ran MiXCR for clone calling and kept in-frame beta chains. Rows with one shared CDR3 protein collapse into an entry with the most common genes and DNA. V and J calls and clone size were set by TCRdb, not the authors. The sample contains some 48,000 distinct CDR3 sequences, roughly 13% of them found a single time. Roughly a tenth of the sample lies in the top ten.

Sample: whole blood. The receptor was isolated from an adult who was a healthcare worker with PCR-confirmed SARS-CoV-2 infection or an uninfected control (not recorded which).

This receptor has the CDR3 CASSLGAGVDEQFF. The DNA sequence reads TGTGCCAGCAGCTTGGGGGCAGGGGTGGATGAGCAGTTCTTC. The chain is encoded by TRBV7-3 joined to TRBJ2-1, with TRBD1 tentatively as D gene (6 bases match). V gives up 3 bases and J gives up 8 bases, and the segment between their germline ends measures 14 bases. CDR1 and CDR2 were assigned from the germline V gene as SGHTA and FQGTGA. The CDR3 holds 14 amino acids from the cysteine to the phenylalanine. CDR3 DNA is the only sequence kept; it has 42 bases, read in frame from the first base.